The clone carrying this TCR beta chain was seen a handful of times. Its antigen is currently unknown. The data are from a study of T cell repertoires in cytomegalovirus infection. TCRdb used MiXCR to reprocess the reads, holding one entry per CDR3 protein. The sample shows 300,000 to 400,000 distinct CDR3 sequences, 25% to 30% of them seen only once. CDR3 size: 15 residues. CDR1 and CDR2 from the germline V gene are SEHNR and FQNEAQ (reference sequence). V was cut by 2 bases and J by 6 bases, with 14 bases left in between. The source of this sequence is a human donor in good health (CMV status not recorded). Some clones in this sample may be carry-over from other donors' samples. The rearrangement uses TRBV7-9 and TRBJ2-4; possible D gene TRBD2, 5 bases. The starting material was cultured PBMCs, obtained from culture after CMV antigen stimulation. CDR3 nucleotides: TGTGCCAGCAGCTTAAGTGGAGGTCGGGGAAACATTCAGTACTTC. Its translation is CASSLSGGRGNIQYF.